These 3 T cell receptor beta chains originate from one sample sequenced in a study of T cell clonality in common variable immunodeficiency. Assay: immunoSEQ multiplex PCR; the TCRdb copy retains only in-frame clones and omits some. The record shows around 34,000 clones for this sample, with no singletons present. Source material: peripheral blood mononuclear cells. The receptors here all came from a person between 18 and 75 years old in good health.

This clone was found many times. The CDR3 end lies 3 residues beyond the end of the read and is filled in from the germline J gene. The V and J genes are TRBV6-1 and TRBJ1-1; maybe TRBD1 (6 bases). The CDR3 totals 13 residues. V was clipped by 4 bases and J by 3 bases, with 9 bases between them. Germline V gives CDR1 MNHNS, CDR2 SASEGT. CDR3 DNA, as far as it was read: TGTGCCAGCAGTGCGGACAGTTACACTGAA. As protein: CASSADSYTE. The whole CDR3 region reads CASSADSYTEAFF.

This clone was observed many times. From the germline J gene comes the end of the CDR3, since the read stops 3 residues before it. This chain connects TRBV7-2 to TRBJ1-2, with TRBD1 as a possible D gene (6 bases). The length of the CDR3 is 14 residues. V was trimmed by 2 bases and J by 6 bases, leaving 13 bases between them. The germline V gene has CDR1 SGHTA and CDR2 FQGNSA. Here the CDR3 reads CASSLRRGSDGYTF. The CDR3 DNA, read in part, is TGTGCCAGCAGCTTACGCAGGGGCTCCGATGGC. The full variable domain, in which reference TRBV7-2 and TRBJ1-2 provide the parts outside the CDR3, is GAGVSQSPSNKVTEKGKDVELRCDPISGHTALYWYRQSLGQGLEFLIYFQGNSAPDKSGLPSDRFSAERTGGSVSTLTIQRTQQEDSAVYLCASSLRRGSDGYTFGSGTRLTVV.

This clone was observed at least ten times. Read sequence stops 3 residues before the CDR3 end, and the germline J gene provides the missing end. The rearrangement uses TRBV20-1 and TRBJ2-7, with 9 bases aligning to TRBD1. The CDR3 length is 12 residues. CDR1 is DFQATT, CDR2 SNEGSKA, per germline (reference sequence). V gave up 3 bases and J gave up 6 bases; unmatched junction bases: 3. The CDR3 here is CSARGTGPEQYF. The sequenced part of the CDR3 DNA is TGCAGTGCTAGGGGGACAGGGCCCGAG.